This TCR beta chain was documented in a study of T cell responses to AZD1222 COVID-19 vaccine listed by TCRdb under 2021. A note on the overall study: TCR sequencing covered more than 230 trial participants: around 210 given two doses of AZD1222 and 26 given two doses of MenACWY control vaccine. Enrollment into the trials was organized by age into subgroups of 18-55, 56-69 and 70-plus years, and those subgroups contained roughly 150, 30 and 60 TCR-sequenced participants, respectively. Overall study outcomes, separate from this receptor: Because no day 14 peak-response samples were available, repertoires were characterized only after the peak T cell response. In the small 56-69-year group, the increase in depth fell short of significance, most likely because of low power. Vaccine-associated CD4 TCRs spanned the whole spike protein, with dominant responses in regions 160-218 and 743-854. Epitopes outside the regions mutated in the B.1.351 and B.1.1.7 variants were reportedly recognized by nearly half of the unique spike-specific TCRs. Participants were mostly white British and included more females than males, and it was suggested by the authors that clonal diversity may have been underestimated. Conclusions about previously exposed vaccinees are limited, since just 5 or 6 AZD1222 recipients were seropositive for SARS-CoV-2 at baseline. A significant rise in spike-specific TCR breadth and depth was observed after two AZD1222 doses relative to day 0 and relative to MenACWY recipients.

Note on this clone: Its binding antigen is unknown. A junction end diverges from the germline sequence, so it may reflect a read error.

Spanning cysteine to phenylalanine, the CDR3 consists of 11 amino acids. The kept DNA is CDR3 alone, 33 bases in frame from the first base. As encoded in the germline V gene (reference sequence), CDR1 is SEHNR while CDR2 is FQNEAQ. The CDR3 regions of human TCRbeta chains were analyzed by immunosequencing. Per the source publication's procedure: Repertoire TCRs were checked for matches against a reference library of SARS-CoV-2-specific TCRs that had been generated using the MIRA antigen-specificity platform. Breadth was defined as the fraction of unique TCRs that were SARS-CoV-2-associated, and depth was defined as the fraction of total T cells that were SARS-CoV-2-associated. Each spike-specific TCR was assigned to its reactive spike region and to a CD4 or CD8 class using the MIRA data. Log10-transformed breadth and depth values were compared by one-way ANOVA with Sidak's multiple comparisons tests. Drawn from immuneACCESS, this table holds only the in-frame rearrangements with V and J called that TCRdb kept. Clones are partly lost; checked studies trace under half to an unresolved V gene and leave the rest unexplained. V, J and clone size are those of that table, while D and trimming were read from the DNA. For this sample the table gives approximately 170,000 clones, of which 94% were detected only once. The top ten clones comprise just over 5% of the sample.

The time point label of this sample denotes: about 28 days (+/-7) after the second vaccine dose. AZD1222 recipients with second doses at about 4 weeks or about 12 weeks were pooled, because spike-specific TCR depth and breadth did not differ between schedules. The vaccinee samples were drawn from two UK trials, COV001 and COV002, one of which was a single-blind randomized controlled phase 2/3 trial testing AZD1222 (ChAdOx1 nCoV-19) in healthy adults. For TCRbeta chain sequencing, PBMC samples were collected from trial participants at day 0 and at day 28 after the second dose. The chain links TRBV7-9 with TRBJ2-7, and perhaps TRBD1 as D gene, on 5 matching bases. The TCR sequence derives from an adult who received the AZD1222 COVID-19 vaccine. The sequences come from peripheral blood, collected 28 days after the second AZD1222 dose. CDR3 protein: CASSLDTRRDF. Here is the DNA: TGTGCCAGCAGCTTAGACACCCGCAGGGACTTC. The full variable domain, completed from the reference TRBV7-9 and TRBJ2-7 proteins outside the CDR3, reads DTGVSQNPRHKITKRGQNVTFRCDPISEHNRLYWYRQTLGQGPEFLTYFQNEAQLEKSRLLSDRFSAERPKGSFSTLEIQRTEQGDSAMYLCASSLDTRRDFGPGTRLTVT.